This note documents a single TCR beta chain sequence. The entry originates in a study of molecular identifiers for immune sequencing clone quantification. MiXCR, applied by TCRdb to the PCR reads, yields one record per CDR3 protein. Here the sample spans 490,000 or so distinct CDR3 sequences, around 21% being singletons. Germline assignment: CDR1 MNHEY and CDR2 SVGAGI. The CDR3 is 16 amino acids. V dropped 5 bases and J dropped 0 bases, with 17 bases sitting between them. Material for sequencing was naive CD8+ T cells from blood, with Jurkat cell RNA spiked in. The subset denotes: FACS-sorted CD8+CD4-CCR7+CD45RA+ naive T cells. The source is a human donor in good health. Some libraries in this study had Jurkat cell RNA spiked in. The V and J genes are TRBV6-5 and TRBJ2-7, with D maybe TRBD2 (6 bases). The CDR3 region has the DNA TGTGCCAGCAGTCAGACTCCGGGACTGAACTCCTACGAGCAGTACTTC. Translated, it gives CASSQTPGLNSYEQYF.